This T cell receptor beta chain was captured by sequencing in a study of blood T cell repertoires in COVID-19. Background on the study: The United States, Italy and Spain provided the acute and convalescent COVID-19 samples. The cDNA or gDNA used as material had been derived from T cells, B-cell-depleted T cells, or PBMCs.

Methods used by the authors: Amplification of reference gene primers provided the estimated nucleated cell counts. The repertoire was sequenced with immunoSEQ multiplex PCR; TCRdb's copy has only in-frame clones and lacks some. V, J and clone size were drawn from that table, and D and trimming were deduced from the DNA. The sample contains around 130,000 clones, more than 75% of which appear only once. Between the trimmed V and J ends, which lost 3 bases and 5 bases, there was a span of 14 bases. In germline, CDR1 is SEHNR, CDR2 FQNEAQ (reference sequence). This CDR3 contains 14 residues. Sequenced input: peripheral blood. This receptor was identified in a man between 60 and 70 years old with acute or convalescent COVID-19. The chain recombines TRBV7-9 with TRBJ2-7; tentative D call: TRBD1 (6 bases). The CDR3 here is CASSFAQGLDEQYF. Written as DNA, the CDR3 is TGTGCCAGCAGCTTTGCTCAGGGGCTCGACGAGCAGTACTTC.